The 12 T cell receptor beta chains listed next were all sequenced from one sample in a study of tumor-infiltrating lymphocytes in glioblastoma multiforme (dated by TCRdb to about 2017). Sequencing instrument: Illumina HiSeq 2500. TCRB libraries were constructed from RNA through three rounds of nested multiplex PCR following a modified ARM-PCR protocol with multiple V-beta primers and a C-beta primer. TCRdb trimmed public reads at Q25 via fastp, called clones via MiXCR and kept in-frame beta chains. Every entry covers one CDR3 protein and lists the most common genes and DNA from its rows. The sample profile shows about 16,000 distinct CDR3 sequences; around 70% of them were found once. More than 30% of the sample comes from the top ten. Input material: brain tumor tissue. Receptors were obtained from a male donor with glioblastoma.

Remarks on this clonotype: This is likely a read error, given that the CDR3 carries no conserved phenylalanine or tryptophan at its end. V is TRBV11-3 and J is TRBJ2-1; D tentatively fits TRBD1 or TRBD2 (5 bases each). Germline V gene data show CDR1 as SGHNT and CDR2 as YENEEA. The CDR3 has 15 amino acids. CDR3: CASSSGRTTYNEQFS. DNA for the CDR3: TGTGCCAGTAGCTCGGGACGGACAACCTACAATGAGCAGTTCTCC.

This chain's CDR3 is CSAILTGAYQGTQYF. CDR3 nucleotide sequence: TGCAGTGCTATTCTGACAGGGGCGTACCAAGGAACCCAGTACTTC. This sequence joins TRBV20-1 and TRBJ2-5; 8 positions agree with TRBD1. CDR1 and CDR2 (germline): DFQATT, SNEGSKA (reference sequence). The CDR3 runs to 15 residues. V lost 4 bases, J lost 8 bases, and 15 bases stayed unmatched.

Remarks on this clonotype: The junction does not match germline at one end; this may be a read error. The V and J genes are TRBV10-3 and TRBJ2-1; no clear D. The CDR3 runs 15 residues. Germline V lookup: CDR1 ENHRY, CDR2 SYGVKD. The chain's CDR3 is CVINNRVLGSGEQFF. CDR3 DNA sequence: TGTGTCATCAACAACCGGGTATTGGGTAGTGGTGAGCAGTTCTTC.

The rearrangement joins TRBV20-1 to TRBJ2-1; D is unclear. The length of the CDR3 is 13 residues. The germline V gene has CDR1 DFQATT and CDR2 SNEGSKA (reference sequence). V was trimmed by 0 bases and J by 5 bases, leaving 8 bases between them. CDR3 bases: TGCAGTGCTAGAGAGATTCGGAACAATGAGCAGTTCTTC. It codes for CSAREIRNNEQFF.

The chain joins TRBV6-5 to TRBJ2-1; 13 bases line up with TRBD2. The CDR3 runs to 15 residues. Germline CDR1 reads MNHEY; CDR2 reads SVGAGI. V shed 4 bases and J 9 bases; nucleotides not matched to a gene: 6. The CDR3 DNA is TGTGCCAGCAGTTTCACTAGCGGGAGGGCAGGTGAGCAGTTCTTC. This codes for CASSFTSGRAGEQFF.

The chain recombines TRBV11-2 with TRBJ2-3; no definite D call. CDR1 and CDR2 (germline): SGHAT, FQNNGV. The CDR3 loop spans 15 amino acids. Trimming left V 3 bases short and J 1 base short, with 11 bases between. The CDR3 bases are TGTGCCAGCAGCTTTCTAATAGCAGGCACAGATACGCAGTATTTT. Its translation is CASSFLIAGTDTQYF.

The V and J genes are TRBV11-2 and TRBJ2-2; 8 bases map to TRBD2. From germline, CDR1 is SGHAT and CDR2 FQNNGV. The CDR3 sequence is 16 residues long. The V gene end was trimmed by 6 bases and the J gene end by 4 bases; junction bases not matched to a gene: 10. CDR3 nucleotide sequence: TGTGCCAGCAGTTCCGGGAGGGGTGTGTTCACCGGGGAGCTGTTTTTT. Translation gives CASSSGRGVFTGELFF.

Turning to this clonotype: This may come from a read error, since a much larger clone is one base off. This chain connects TRBV20-1 to TRBJ2-1, with D uncertain. Germline assignment: CDR1 DFQATT and CDR2 SNEGSKA (reference sequence). The CDR3 totals 13 residues. The CDR3 bases are TGCAGTGCTAGAGGATTGAGGTTCAATGAGGAGTTCTTC. It codes for CSARGLRFNEEFF.

The chain carries TRBV6-6 and TRBJ2-3, with D perhaps matching TRBD1 (5 bases). The J call is doubtful: the DNA matches TRBJ1-5 better. Germline CDR1 reads MNHNY; CDR2 reads SVGAGI (reference sequence). The CDR3 length is 16 residues. The CDR3 nucleotides are TGTGCCAGCAGTAAAGGGACTAGCGCGACGGTAGATACGCAGCATTTT. This sequence encodes CASSKGTSATVDTQHF.

Concerning this clonotype: The conserved final phenylalanine or tryptophan is absent from the CDR3, which likely points to a read error. The chain links TRBV30 to TRBJ2-7; either TRBD1 or TRBD2 may supply D (6 bases each). Looked up from germline, CDR1 is GTSNPN and CDR2 is SVGIG (reference sequence). The CDR3 is 14 amino acids. The ends were cut back, 4 bases at V and 5 bases at J, with 18 bases in the middle. This CDR3 reads CAWNDGPGANEQYL. CDR3 bases: TGTGCCTGGAATGACGGCCCGGGGGCCAACGAGCAGTACCTC.

A note on this clonotype: A read error is possible here, since a much larger clone lies one base away. Lacking the conserved final phenylalanine or tryptophan, this CDR3 likely reflects a read error. The chain recombines TRBV11-2 with TRBJ2-1; D perhaps matches TRBD2 (6 bases). From germline, CDR1 is SGHAT and CDR2 FQNNGV. The CDR3 is 15 residues long. Trimming took off 2 bases at V and 9 bases at J, with 17 bases between the two ends. The CDR3 region is CASSLRGVGGIEQFL. The CDR3 bases are TGTGCCAGCAGCTTACGTGGGGTTGGAGGGATTGAGCAGTTCCTC.

The chain joins TRBV20-1 to TRBJ1-3; TRBD1 aligns across 8 bases. This CDR3 spans 15 amino acids. V dropped 4 bases and J dropped 0; count of bases not matched to a gene: 5. CDR1 is DFQATT, CDR2 SNEGSKA, per germline (reference sequence). This CDR3 is CSAKRTGSSGNTIYF. For the CDR3, the DNA is TGCAGTGCTAAAAGGACAGGGAGCTCTGGAAACACCATATATTTT.